One and the same sample provided the 13 T cell receptor beta chains below, sequenced in a study of shared clonotypes between healthy human individuals. TCRdb keeps only in-frame clones here, not all; method: immunoSEQ multiplex PCR. The sample has under 850,000 clones; almost 95% are singletons. In the naive CD8 group, cells lacked CD45RO and were positively selected for CCR7, so terminally differentiated effector memory CD45RA+ cells were left out. Specimen: naive CD8+ T cells sorted from blood. The source is a young man in good health.

The chain recombines TRBV10-2 with TRBJ1-5, with D unclear. Trimming removed 4 bases from V and 0 bases from J, with 10 bases in between. CDR1 and CDR2 (germline): WSHSY, SAAADI. This CDR3 region has 15 residues. The DNA of the CDR3 is TGCGCCAGCAGTGCACAGACTTATAGCAATCAGCCCCAGCATTTT. Amino acid sequence: CASSAQTYSNQPQHF.

The CDR3 DNA is TGCAGCGTCGGACTAGCGGGAGTTACCGGGGAGCTGTTTTTT. This gives the protein CSVGLAGVTGELFF. The chain carries TRBV29-1 and TRBJ2-2; TRBD2 aligns across 13 bases. Germline loops: CDR1 SQVTM, CDR2 ANQGSEA. With 6 bases clipped from V and 5 bases from J, the junction kept 3 bases outside the gene matches. This CDR3 spans 14 amino acids.

The V and J genes are TRBV6-1 and TRBJ2-7, with D unclear. This CDR3 contains 14 residues. Trimming stripped 8 bases from V and 3 bases from J, with 17 bases between. Germline V gives CDR1 MNHNS, CDR2 SASEGT. The CDR3 loop is CASLSTGFNYEQYF. The CDR3 nucleotides are TGTGCCAGCCTATCAACCGGGTTCAACTACGAGCAGTACTTC.

The V call is TRBV9, the J call TRBJ2-3, with D perhaps TRBD1 (5 bases). Trimming removed 0 bases at V and 4 bases at J, with 15 bases between. Germline CDR1 and CDR2: SGDLS and YYNGEE. The CDR3 is 16 amino acids. The CDR3, as DNA: TGTGCCAGCAGCGTAGGGGTGTTCAGGGTGGCAGATACGCAGTATTTT. Translated: CASSVGVFRVADTQYF.

V usage is TRBV28 and J usage is TRBJ2-7; D possibly corresponds to TRBD2 (5 bases). The CDR3 spans 17 residues. The germline V gene has CDR1 MDHEN and CDR2 SYDVKM. The V end lost 3 bases, the J end lost 1 base, and 19 bases lay between the germline ends. CDR3 sequence reads: CASSFGGGQVGSYEQYF. DNA of the CDR3: TGTGCCAGCAGTTTTGGTGGCGGGCAGGTCGGGTCCTACGAGCAGTACTTC. Variable domain in full (rest from reference TRBV28 and TRBJ2-7): DVKVTQSSRYLVKRTGEKVFLECVQDMDHENMFWYRQDPGLGLRLIYFSYDVKMKEKGDIPEGYSVSREKKERFSLILESASTNQTSMYLCASSFGGGQVGSYEQYFGPGTRLTVT.

The V gene is TRBV5-1, the J gene TRBJ2-1, with 7 nucleotides matching TRBD1. This CDR3 has 16 residues. The germline V gene has CDR1 SGHRS and CDR2 YFSETQ. The V segment lost 0 bases and the J segment 2 bases; nucleotides outside the gene matches: 5. CDR3 nucleotides: TGCGCCAGCAGCTTGGCCAAGGGGGCAGCCTACAATGAGCAGTTCTTC. The encoded protein is CASSLAKGAAYNEQFF.

This chain uses TRBV6-6 with TRBJ2-2; maybe TRBD1 (5 bases). V shed 5 bases and J shed 8 bases, with 12 bases lying between them. The CDR3 sequence is 13 residues long. Germline loops: CDR1 MNHNY, CDR2 SVGAGI (reference sequence). CDR3 sequence (DNA): TGTGCCAGCAGTAAGGACATGTGGGGGGAGCTGTTTTTT. Amino acids: CASSKDMWGELFF.

This clone was picked up a small number of times. The chain has TRBV13 and TRBJ1-2; maybe TRBD1 (5 bases). The germline V gene encodes CDR1 PRHDT and CDR2 FYEKMQ (reference sequence). V was trimmed by 4 bases and J by 5 bases, leaving 11 bases between them. This CDR3 region has 13 residues. The CDR3 loop reads CASSSTDIYGYTF. The CDR3 nucleotides read TGTGCCAGCAGCTCGACAGATATTTATGGCTACACCTTC.

This clone was seen only once. The rearrangement joins TRBV14 to TRBJ2-1; D is uncertain. The CDR3 spans 11 residues. Germline V lookup: CDR1 SGHDN, CDR2 FVKESK. With 4 bases removed from V and 7 bases from J, the gap between germline ends came to 5 bases. The CDR3 nucleotides are TGTGCCAGCAGCCTTGGGAATGAGCAGTTCTTC. It codes for CASSLGNEQFF. The whole variable domain, filled in from reference TRBV14 and TRBJ2-1, reads EAGVTQFPSHSVIEKGQTVTLRCDPISGHDNLYWYRRVMGKEIKFLLHFVKESKQDESGMPNNRFLAERTGGTYSTLKVQPAELEDSGVYFCASSLGNEQFFGPGTRLTVL.

This rearrangement joins TRBV6-4 to TRBJ2-1, with D unclear. The germline V gene has CDR1 MRHNA and CDR2 SNTAGT. The CDR3 runs 14 residues. V was clipped by 2 bases and J by 5 bases, with 10 bases between them. The CDR3 DNA reads as TGTGCCAGCAGTGACACGAACAGAGACAATGAGCAGTTCTTC. Encoded protein: CASSDTNRDNEQFF.

The genes are TRBV29-1 and TRBJ1-1; no definite D call. The CDR3 spans 12 residues. Trimming cost V 7 bases and J 0 bases, with 9 bases left between them. CDR1 and CDR2 from the germline V gene are SQVTM and ANQGSEA. The CDR3 bases are TGCAGCGGGGTAGAGATGAACACTGAAGCTTTCTTT. Translation: CSGVEMNTEAFF.

The rearrangement links TRBV14 to TRBJ2-7, with D possibly TRBD2 on 6 matching bases. Trimming removed 1 base at V and 6 bases at J, with 10 bases between. This CDR3 comprises 13 residues. CDR1 is SGHDN, CDR2 FVKESK, per germline. The CDR3 loop is CASSQGGGTEQYF. CDR3 sequence (DNA): TGTGCCAGCAGCCAAGGTGGCGGGACCGAGCAGTACTTC.

This chain joins TRBV29-1 and TRBJ2-1; 8 positions agree with TRBD2. V was clipped by 6 bases and J by 9 bases; unmatched bases: 10. This CDR3 has 13 amino acids. Germline lookup yields CDR1 SQVTM and CDR2 ANQGSEA. The CDR3 DNA reads TGCAGCGTCGGGAGCGGGAGTGGGAGTGAGCAGTTCTTC. It codes for CSVGSGSGSEQFF.